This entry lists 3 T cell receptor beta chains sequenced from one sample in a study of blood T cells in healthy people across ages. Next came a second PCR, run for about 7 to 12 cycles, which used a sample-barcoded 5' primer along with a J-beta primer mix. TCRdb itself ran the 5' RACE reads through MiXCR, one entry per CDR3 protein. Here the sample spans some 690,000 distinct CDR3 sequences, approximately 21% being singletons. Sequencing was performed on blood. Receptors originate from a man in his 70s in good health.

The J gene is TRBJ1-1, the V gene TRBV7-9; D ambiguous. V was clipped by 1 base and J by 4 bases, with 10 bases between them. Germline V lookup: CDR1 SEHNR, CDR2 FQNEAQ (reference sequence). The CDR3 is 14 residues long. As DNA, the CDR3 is TGTGCCAGCAGCTTAGTTGCGACGGGCACTGAAGCTTTCTTT. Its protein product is CASSLVATGTEAFF.

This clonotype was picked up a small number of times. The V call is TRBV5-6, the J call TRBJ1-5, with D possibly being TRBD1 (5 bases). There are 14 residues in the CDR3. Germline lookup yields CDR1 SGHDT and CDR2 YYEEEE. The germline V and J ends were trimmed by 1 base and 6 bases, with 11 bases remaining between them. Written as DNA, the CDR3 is TGTGCCAGCAGCTTGAGGCAGGGTGTTCAGCCCCAGCATTTT. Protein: CASSLRQGVQPQHF.

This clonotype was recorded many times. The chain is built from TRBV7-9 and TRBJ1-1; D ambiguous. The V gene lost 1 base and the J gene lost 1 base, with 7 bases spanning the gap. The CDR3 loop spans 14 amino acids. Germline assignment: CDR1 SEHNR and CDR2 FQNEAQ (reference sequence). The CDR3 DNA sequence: TGTGCCAGCAGCTTAGAGGCGCGGAACACTGAAGCTTTCTTT. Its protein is CASSLEARNTEAFF.